What follows are 6 T cell receptor beta chains derived from one specimen sequenced in a study of cytomegalovirus exposure and HLA in healthy donors. Primers included in the PCR were 60 Vbeta and 13 Jbeta primers. Measured with immunoSEQ multiplex PCR; TCRdb has only the in-frame clones, and not every one. The data contain about 140,000 clones, approximately 82% of them singletons. Sequencing was carried out using PBMCs. These receptor sequences come from a man in his forties in good health and CMV-seronegative.

The chain has TRBV4-1 and TRBJ2-7; 8 bases match TRBD2. V lost 0 bases to trimming and J lost 2 bases; unmatched junction nucleotides: 9. Looked up from germline, CDR1 is MGHRA and CDR2 is YSYEKL. The CDR3 is 17 residues long. The CDR3 region is CASSQDAGGGPTYEQYF. The CDR3 nucleotides read TGCGCCAGCAGCCAAGACGCTGGCGGGGGGCCAACCTACGAGCAGTACTTC.

This clone has a handful of counts. This rearrangement joins TRBV9 to TRBJ2-2; TRBD2 matches 7 bases. The V gene's germline CDR1 is SGDLS and CDR2 YYNGEE. The junction had 12 bases not matched to a gene; V was cut back by 4 bases and J by 6 bases. The CDR3 has 16 residues. The DNA for the CDR3 is TGTGCCAGCAGCCTGCTCGGCAGGGAGGGTGCCGGGGAGCTGTTTTTT. The encoded protein is CASSLLGREGAGELFF.

The V call is TRBV28, the J call TRBJ2-7; D remains unclear. The CDR3 spans 14 residues. CDR1 is MDHEN, CDR2 SYDVKM, per germline. The germline V and J ends were trimmed by 7 bases and 3 bases, with 16 bases remaining between them. The CDR3 loop reads CASTNGGQLYEQYF. In DNA, the CDR3 is TGTGCCAGCACTAATGGTGGGCAGCTCTACGAGCAGTACTTC. The full variable domain, completed using reference TRBV28 and TRBJ2-7, is DVKVTQSSRYLVKRTGEKVFLECVQDMDHENMFWYRQDPGLGLRLIYFSYDVKMKEKGDIPEGYSVSREKKERFSLILESASTNQTSMYLCASTNGGQLYEQYFGPGTRLTVT.

This sequence joins TRBV5-1 and TRBJ2-3; 14 bases match TRBD2. Germline values: CDR1 SGHRS, CDR2 YFSETQ. With 4 bases clipped from V and 1 base from J, the junction kept 2 bases outside the gene matches. The CDR3 length is 16 residues. The CDR3 region is CASSETSGGGTDTQYF. The CDR3 DNA follows: TGCGCCAGCAGCGAGACTAGCGGGGGGGGCACAGATACGCAGTATTTT. Full variable domain (remainder filled in from reference TRBV5-1 and TRBJ2-3): KAGVTQTPRYLIKTRGQQVTLSCSPISGHRSVSWYQQTPGQGLQFLFEYFSETQRNKGNFPGRFSGRQFSNSRSEMNVSTLELGDSALYLCASSETSGGGTDTQYFGPGTRLTVL.

The chain uses TRBV28 and TRBJ1-6; 9 bases are a match to TRBD1. The CDR3 contains 18 residues. CDR1 MDHEN and CDR2 SYDVKM come from the germline V gene. With 5 bases clipped from V and 3 bases from J, the junction kept 11 bases outside the gene matches. CDR3 DNA sequence: TGTGCCAGCAGTCCCTCCCCCGGGACAGGGTTCTATAATTCACCCCTCCACTTT. Protein product: CASSPSPGTGFYNSPLHF.

For the CDR3, the DNA is TGTGCCAAGTTACAGGGGGCGCCATCGGAAGGCTACACCTTC. Protein product: CAKLQGAPSEGYTF. This chain links TRBV2 with TRBJ1-2, with 9 bases fitting TRBD1. The CDR3 extends over 14 amino acids. V trimming: 10 bases; J trimming: 8 bases; junction bases outside the gene matches: 14. Per germline, CDR1 SNHLY and CDR2 FYNNEI.